This entry lists 22 T cell receptor beta chains sequenced from one sample in a study of shared clonotypes between healthy human individuals. This table comes from immunoSEQ multiplex PCR, and its TCRdb copy is limited to in-frame clones, with some not included. The sample comprises millions of clones, around nine tenths of which are singletons, and 0.14% rests with the top ten. What was sequenced was naive CD4+ T cells sorted from blood. Regarding subset: CD45RA+ positively selected. The receptors were gathered from a man between 18 and 29 years old in good health.

This sequence joins TRBV2 and TRBJ2-5; 11 bases align to TRBD1. V dropped 0 bases and J dropped 5; count of bases not matched to a gene: 11. This CDR3 has 18 amino acids. From germline, CDR1 is SNHLY and CDR2 FYNNEI. The CDR3 reads CASSEAWSGTGGEETQYF. The CDR3 nucleotides read TGTGCCAGCAGTGAAGCGTGGTCGGGGACAGGGGGTGAGGAGACCCAGTACTTC.

V is TRBV29-1 and J is TRBJ2-1, with TRBD2 matching 7 bases. Germline CDR1 and CDR2: SQVTM and ANQGSEA. J gave up 1 base and V 7 bases, and 4 bases lay outside the gene matches. There are 13 residues in the CDR3. The CDR3 loop is CSGGGRSYNEQFF. CDR3 in DNA: TGCAGCGGGGGCGGGAGATCCTACAATGAGCAGTTCTTC.

This clone was seen just once. The CDR3 DNA reads TGTGCCAGCAGCCTAGGACACAGGGGTCGGACTGAAGCTTTCTTT. Translating it yields CASSLGHRGRTEAFF. The V gene is TRBV11-2, the J gene TRBJ1-1; 7 nucleotides line up with TRBD1. This CDR3 contains 15 residues. V trimming: 5 bases; J trimming: 5 bases; junction bases outside the gene matches: 11. Germline V CDR1 and CDR2: SGHAT, FQNNGV.

The J gene is TRBJ2-7, the V gene TRBV19; TRBD2 might be the D (6 bases). Trimming removed 2 bases from V and 0 bases from J, with 14 bases in between. The CDR3 has 16 residues. CDR1 and CDR2 from the germline V gene are LNHDA and SQIVND (reference sequence). CDR3 amino acids: CASSIRGRESSYEQYF. DNA of the CDR3: TGTGCCAGTAGTATAAGGGGTCGGGAGAGCTCCTACGAGCAGTACTTC.

V is TRBV9 and J is TRBJ2-7; D is tentatively TRBD1 or TRBD2 (5 bases each). The length of the CDR3 is 14 residues. Germline-derived CDR1 and CDR2 are SGDLS and YYNGEE. V lost 4 bases and J 0 bases, leaving 11 bases between the germline ends. CDR3 amino acids: CASSPEGFSYEQYF. Here the CDR3 DNA reads TGTGCCAGCAGCCCCGAGGGGTTCTCCTACGAGCAGTACTTC. Based on the CDR3 plus reference TRBV9 and TRBJ2-7, the full variable domain is DSGVTQTPKHLITATGQRVTLRCSPRSGDLSVYWYQQSLDQGLQFLIQYYNGEERAKGNILERFSAQQFPDLHSELNLSSLELGDSALYFCASSPEGFSYEQYFGPGTRLTVT.

V usage is TRBV28 and J usage is TRBJ1-6, with 7 bases matching TRBD1. Per germline, CDR1 MDHEN and CDR2 SYDVKM. The CDR3 is 15 amino acids. The trim removed 5 bases at V and 3 bases at J, leaving 4 bases unmatched. The CDR3: CASSTRTGYNSPLHF. For the CDR3, the DNA is TGTGCCAGCAGTACCCGGACAGGCTATAATTCACCCCTCCACTTT.

Points on this clone: This sample includes further DNA sequences coding for the same CDR3. This chain connects TRBV5-1 to TRBJ1-5; perhaps TRBD1 as D (6 bases). CDR1 and CDR2 (germline): SGHRS, YFSETQ. The CDR3 spans 15 residues. The V gene lost 0 bases and the J gene lost 0 bases, with 7 bases spanning the gap. The CDR3 sequence: CASSLEGGSNQPQHF. For the CDR3, the DNA is TGCGCCAGCAGCTTGGAAGGGGGTAGCAATCAGCCCCAGCATTTT.

This clone has a single count. The gene calls are TRBV4-3 and TRBJ2-7; D gene unclear. Trimming stripped 0 bases from V and 0 bases from J, with 6 bases between. This CDR3 region has 14 residues. Germline CDR1 reads LGHNA; CDR2 reads YSLEER. This CDR3 is CASSQDLTSYEQYF. CDR3 bases: TGCGCCAGCAGCCAAGATCTGACCTCCTACGAGCAGTACTTC.

This chain uses TRBV6-5 with TRBJ2-7; 9 nucleotides align to TRBD1. With V trimmed by 4 bases and J by 2 bases, 6 bases remained unmatched. Per germline, CDR1 MNHEY and CDR2 SVGAGI. The CDR3 runs 15 residues. CDR3 sequence reads: CASSSRTGATYEQYF. The DNA of the CDR3 is TGTGCCAGCAGTTCCCGGACAGGGGCTACCTACGAGCAGTACTTC.

The V gene is TRBV30, the J gene TRBJ2-1; 12 bases are shared with TRBD2. The length of the CDR3 is 17 residues. V shed 0 bases and J 7 bases; nucleotides not matched to a gene: 10. Germline-derived CDR1 and CDR2 are GTSNPN and SVGIG (reference sequence). The DNA of the CDR3 is TGTGCCTGGAGTGTAGCCCTGACTAGCGGGAGTATAAATGAGCAGTTCTTC. It yields the protein CAWSVALTSGSINEQFF. Full variable domain (rest looked up from reference TRBV30 and TRBJ2-1): SQTIHQWPATLVQPVGSPLSLECTVEGTSNPNLYWYRQAAGRGLQLLFYSVGIGQISSEVPQNLSASRPQDRQFILSSKKLLLSDSGFYLCAWSVALTSGSINEQFFGPGTRLTVL.

The chain carries TRBV7-8 and TRBJ2-2, with TRBD2 matching over 7 bases. The CDR3 sequence is 15 residues long. CDR1 and CDR2 (germline): SGHVS, FQNEAQ. Losses at the gene ends were 5 bases for V and 0 bases for J; bases not matched to a gene: 3. CDR3 residues: CASSLGTTNTGELFF. CDR3 nucleotide sequence: TGTGCCAGCAGCCTCGGGACTACGAACACCGGGGAGCTGTTTTTT.

The V and J genes are TRBV14 and TRBJ1-2, with D perhaps TRBD1 (5 bases). The CDR3 totals 15 residues. Trimming stripped 1 base from V and 5 bases from J, with 14 bases between. Germline CDR1 reads SGHDN; CDR2 reads FVKESK. The CDR3 region is CASSQGGKGTYGYTF. The CDR3 nucleotides are TGTGCCAGCAGCCAAGGGGGCAAGGGGACTTATGGCTACACCTTC.

The chain's CDR3 is CASSPEGGGYTF. CDR3 in DNA: TGTGCCAGCAGCCCAGAAGGGGGTGGCTACACCTTC. The chain recombines TRBV7-9 with TRBJ1-2, with TRBD1 as a possible D gene (6 bases). This CDR3 spans 12 amino acids. Trimming left V 5 bases short and J 7 bases short, with 11 bases between. Germline V CDR1 and CDR2: SEHNR, FQNEAQ (reference sequence).

The chain recombines TRBV10-3 with TRBJ2-1; the match to TRBD1 covers 12 bases. The CDR3 has 15 amino acids. Germline CDR1 is ENHRY and CDR2 is SYGVKD. V lost 6 bases and J lost 4; bases outside the gene matches: 4. CDR3 in DNA: TGTGCCATCAGCCGGGGACAGGGGGCTTACAATGAGCAGTTCTTC. This encodes CAISRGQGAYNEQFF.

This clone showed up just once. V gene TRBV18 combines with J gene TRBJ2-7; D remains ambiguous. Germline CDR1 KGHSH, CDR2 LQKENI. This CDR3 comprises 11 residues. Trimming left V 4 bases short and J 9 bases short, with 10 bases between. The CDR3 reads CASSHSAGQYF. The CDR3 region has the DNA TGTGCCAGCTCACACTCCGCCGGGCAGTACTTC.

On this clone itself: This same CDR3 is encoded by further DNA sequences in the sample. The chain has TRBV5-1 and TRBJ2-2; no definite D call. The ends were cut back, 4 bases at V and 3 bases at J, with 10 bases in the middle. Germline CDR1 SGHRS, CDR2 YFSETQ. CDR3 length: 14 amino acids. This chain's CDR3 is CASSLRTDTGELFF. Here the CDR3 DNA reads TGCGCCAGCAGCCTCCGGACGGACACCGGGGAGCTGTTTTTT.

A single count supports this clone. The chain couples TRBV6-5 to TRBJ2-5; 7 nucleotides agree with TRBD1. Germline CDR1 is MNHEY and CDR2 is SVGAGI. V lost 5 bases, J lost 2 bases, and 8 bases stayed unmatched. There are 15 residues in the CDR3. CDR3 loop: CASSQDRVGQETQYF. CDR3 coding DNA: TGTGCCAGCAGTCAAGACAGGGTGGGGCAAGAGACCCAGTACTTC.

The V gene is TRBV2, the J gene TRBJ1-1; possibly TRBD1 for D (5 bases). The CDR3 contains 13 residues. The germline gives CDR1 SNHLY, CDR2 FYNNEI. Trimming removed 5 bases at V and 7 bases at J, with 14 bases between. This CDR3 reads CASSPIRDVEAFF. In DNA form, the CDR3 reads TGTGCCAGCAGTCCCATCCGGGACGTTGAAGCTTTCTTT.

This clone was found a few times. The rearrangement links TRBV2 to TRBJ1-2; no clear D. The CDR3 spans 13 residues. Germline CDR1 SNHLY, CDR2 FYNNEI. With 8 bases removed from V and 4 bases from J, the gap between germline ends came to 14 bases. The CDR3 sequence is CASEIVESYGYTF. For the CDR3, the DNA is TGTGCCAGCGAAATAGTAGAAAGCTATGGCTACACCTTC.

The chain uses TRBV11-2 and TRBJ1-6, with D perhaps TRBD1 (6 bases). The germline CDR1 and CDR2 sequences are SGHAT and FQNNGV. V was cut by 5 bases and J by 0 bases, with 17 bases left in between. This CDR3 spans 18 amino acids. The CDR3 loop is CASSPDPPGASYNSPLHF. The CDR3 DNA sequence: TGTGCCAGCAGCCCCGACCCCCCGGGGGCCTCCTATAATTCACCCCTCCACTTT.

The rearrangement links TRBV7-8 to TRBJ1-5, with 8 bases aligning to TRBD1. The CDR3 is 16 residues long. CDR1 is SGHVS, CDR2 FQNEAQ, per germline. The V segment lost 5 bases and the J segment 5 bases; nucleotides outside the gene matches: 11. The CDR3 region has the DNA TGTGCCAGCAGCCGCGATCGACAGGGGTGGGATCAGCCCCAGCATTTT. Residues: CASSRDRQGWDQPQHF.

In regard to this clone: This CDR3 is also generated by other DNA sequences in the sample. This chain joins TRBV5-4 and TRBJ2-7; 9 positions agree with TRBD2. The CDR3 runs 15 residues. Per germline, CDR1 SGHNT and CDR2 YYREEE (reference sequence). V was clipped by 4 bases and J by 0 bases; unmatched bases: 5. The chain's CDR3 is CASSLSGSGSYEQYF. The CDR3, as DNA: TGTGCCAGCAGCCTTAGCGGGAGCGGCTCCTACGAGCAGTACTTC.